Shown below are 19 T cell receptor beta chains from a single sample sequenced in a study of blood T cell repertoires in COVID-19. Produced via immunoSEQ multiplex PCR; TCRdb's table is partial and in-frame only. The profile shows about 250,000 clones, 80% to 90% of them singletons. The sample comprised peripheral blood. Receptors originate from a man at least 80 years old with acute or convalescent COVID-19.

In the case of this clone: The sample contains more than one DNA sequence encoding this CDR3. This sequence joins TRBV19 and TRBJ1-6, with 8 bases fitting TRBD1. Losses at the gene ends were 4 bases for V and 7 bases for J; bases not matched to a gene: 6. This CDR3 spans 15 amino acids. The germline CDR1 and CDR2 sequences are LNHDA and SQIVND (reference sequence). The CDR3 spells CASSTRQGSNSPLHF. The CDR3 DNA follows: TGTGCCAGTAGTACACGACAGGGGTCGAATTCACCCCTCCACTTT.

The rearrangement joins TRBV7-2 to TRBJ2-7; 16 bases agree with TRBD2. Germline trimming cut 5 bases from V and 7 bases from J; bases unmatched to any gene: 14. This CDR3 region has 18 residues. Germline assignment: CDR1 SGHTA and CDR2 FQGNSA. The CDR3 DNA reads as TGTGCCAGCAGCCGCCGGGGACTAGCGGGGGGGCCTTCGAATGAGCAGTACTTC. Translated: CASSRRGLAGGPSNEQYF.

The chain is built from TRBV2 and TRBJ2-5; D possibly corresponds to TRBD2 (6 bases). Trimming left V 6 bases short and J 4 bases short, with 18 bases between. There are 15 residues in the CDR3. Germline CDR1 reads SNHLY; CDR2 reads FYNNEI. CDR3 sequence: CASRVSGGGPETQYF. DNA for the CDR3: TGTGCCAGCAGAGTTAGCGGAGGAGGGCCAGAGACCCAGTACTTC.

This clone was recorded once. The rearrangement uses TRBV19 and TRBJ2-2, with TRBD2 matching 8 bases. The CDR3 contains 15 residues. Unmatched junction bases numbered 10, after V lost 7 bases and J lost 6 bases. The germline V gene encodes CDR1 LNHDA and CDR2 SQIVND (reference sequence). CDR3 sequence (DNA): TGTGCCAGTACTCCTCGAGCGGGAGTCCCCGGGGAGCTGTTTTTT. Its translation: CASTPRAGVPGELFF.

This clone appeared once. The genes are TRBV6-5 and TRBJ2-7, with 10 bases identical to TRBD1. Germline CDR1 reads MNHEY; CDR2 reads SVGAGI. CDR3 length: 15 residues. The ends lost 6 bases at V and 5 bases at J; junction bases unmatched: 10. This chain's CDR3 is CASRTKKGTGDEQYF. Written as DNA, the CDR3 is TGTGCCAGCAGGACAAAAAAAGGGACAGGGGACGAGCAGTACTTC.

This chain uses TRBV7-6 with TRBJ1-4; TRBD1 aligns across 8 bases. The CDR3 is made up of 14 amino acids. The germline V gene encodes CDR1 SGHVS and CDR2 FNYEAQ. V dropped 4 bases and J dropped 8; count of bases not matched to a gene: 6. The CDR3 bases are TGTGCCAGCAGCTACGGACAGGGTGACGAAAAACTGTTTTTT. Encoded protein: CASSYGQGDEKLFF. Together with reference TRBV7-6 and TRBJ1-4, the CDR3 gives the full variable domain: GAGVSQSPRYKVTKRGQDVALRCDPISGHVSLYWYRQALGQGPEFLTYFNYEAQQDKSGLPNDRFSAERPEGSISTLTIQRTEQRDSAMYRCASSYGQGDEKLFFGSGTQLSVL.

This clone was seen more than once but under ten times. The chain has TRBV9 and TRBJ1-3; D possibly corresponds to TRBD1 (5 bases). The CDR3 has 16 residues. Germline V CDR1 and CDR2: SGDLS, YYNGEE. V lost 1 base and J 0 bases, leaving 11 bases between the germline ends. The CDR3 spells CASSVQGHISGNTIYF. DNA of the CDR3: TGTGCCAGCAGCGTACAGGGCCACATCTCTGGAAACACCATATATTTT.

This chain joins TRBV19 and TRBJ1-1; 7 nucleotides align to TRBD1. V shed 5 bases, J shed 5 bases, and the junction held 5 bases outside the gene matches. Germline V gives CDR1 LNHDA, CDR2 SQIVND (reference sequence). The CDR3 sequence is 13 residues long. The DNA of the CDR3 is TGTGCCAGTAGTGTACAGGGGTTGACTGAAGCTTTCTTT. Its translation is CASSVQGLTEAFF.

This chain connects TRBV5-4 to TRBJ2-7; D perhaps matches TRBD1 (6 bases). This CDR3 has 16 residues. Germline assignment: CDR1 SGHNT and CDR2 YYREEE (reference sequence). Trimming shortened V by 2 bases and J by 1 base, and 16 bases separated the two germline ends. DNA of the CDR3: TGTGCCAGCAGCTTAGGGGGTGGCGGGCTATCCTACGAGCAGTACTTC. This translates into CASSLGGGGLSYEQYF.

CDR3 nucleotides: TGTGCCAGCAGCCCGACTAGCGGGGGGGGCGAGACCCAGTACTTC. This encodes CASSPTSGGGETQYF. This chain joins TRBV9 and TRBJ2-5; TRBD2 agrees at 14 bases. The ends lost 4 bases at V and 5 bases at J; junction bases unmatched: 4. This CDR3 is built from 15 residues. The V gene's germline CDR1 is SGDLS and CDR2 YYNGEE.

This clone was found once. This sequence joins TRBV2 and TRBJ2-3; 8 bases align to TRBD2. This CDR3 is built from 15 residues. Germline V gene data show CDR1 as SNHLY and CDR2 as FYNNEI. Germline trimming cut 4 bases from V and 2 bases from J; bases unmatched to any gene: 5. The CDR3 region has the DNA TGTGCCAGCAGTGGAGCGGGGGCCCCCACAGATACGCAGTATTTT. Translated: CASSGAGAPTDTQYF.

The DNA for the CDR3 is TGTGCCAGCAGCGTAGGGCAGGGGACCAGCTCTGGAAACACCATATATTTT. Its protein product is CASSVGQGTSSGNTIYF. V and J are TRBV9 and TRBJ1-3, with D maybe TRBD1 (6 bases). Trimming stripped 0 bases from V and 0 bases from J, with 13 bases between. The CDR3 covers 17 residues. The germline V gene has CDR1 SGDLS and CDR2 YYNGEE. Using reference TRBV9 and TRBJ1-3 for the parts outside the CDR3, the full variable domain is DSGVTQTPKHLITATGQRVTLRCSPRSGDLSVYWYQQSLDQGLQFLIQYYNGEERAKGNILERFSAQQFPDLHSELNLSSLELGDSALYFCASSVGQGTSSGNTIYFGEGSWLTVV.

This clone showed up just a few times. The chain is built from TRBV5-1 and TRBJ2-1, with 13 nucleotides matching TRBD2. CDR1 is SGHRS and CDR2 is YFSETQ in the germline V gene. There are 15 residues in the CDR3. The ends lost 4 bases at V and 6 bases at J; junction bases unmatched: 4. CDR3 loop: CASSVTSGRANEQFF. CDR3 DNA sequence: TGCGCCAGCAGCGTAACTAGCGGGAGGGCCAATGAGCAGTTCTTC. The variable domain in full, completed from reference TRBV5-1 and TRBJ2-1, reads KAGVTQTPRYLIKTRGQQVTLSCSPISGHRSVSWYQQTPGQGLQFLFEYFSETQRNKGNFPGRFSGRQFSNSRSEMNVSTLELGDSALYLCASSVTSGRANEQFFGPGTRLTVL.

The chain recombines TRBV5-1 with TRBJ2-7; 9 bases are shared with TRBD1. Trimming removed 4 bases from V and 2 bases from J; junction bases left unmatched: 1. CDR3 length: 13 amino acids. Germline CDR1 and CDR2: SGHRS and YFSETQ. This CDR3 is CASSTGGTYEQYF. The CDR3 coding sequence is TGCGCCAGCAGCACAGGGGGCACCTACGAGCAGTACTTC.

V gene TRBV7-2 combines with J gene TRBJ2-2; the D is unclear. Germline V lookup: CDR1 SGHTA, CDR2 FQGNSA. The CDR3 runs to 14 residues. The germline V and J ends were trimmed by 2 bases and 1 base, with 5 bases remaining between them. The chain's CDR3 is CASSLYRNTGELFF. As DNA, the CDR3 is TGTGCCAGCAGCTTATATAGGAACACCGGGGAGCTGTTTTTT.

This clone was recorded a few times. The CDR3 DNA follows: TGTGCCAGTAGCACATTCACAGGGAACACTGAAGCTTTCTTT. Protein sequence: CASSTFTGNTEAFF. The J gene is TRBJ1-1, the V gene TRBV19; a weak D match, TRBD1 (5 bases). CDR3 size: 14 residues. V was pared by 6 bases and J by 1 base, with 12 bases between. Germline loops: CDR1 LNHDA, CDR2 SQIVND (reference sequence).

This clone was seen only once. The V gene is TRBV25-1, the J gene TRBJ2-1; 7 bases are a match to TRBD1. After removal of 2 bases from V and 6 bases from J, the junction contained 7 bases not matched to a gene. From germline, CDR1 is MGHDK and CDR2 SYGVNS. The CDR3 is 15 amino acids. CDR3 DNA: TGTGCCAGCAGTGAAGCAGGGGGTGTAGGCAATGAGCAGTTCTTC. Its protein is CASSEAGGVGNEQFF.

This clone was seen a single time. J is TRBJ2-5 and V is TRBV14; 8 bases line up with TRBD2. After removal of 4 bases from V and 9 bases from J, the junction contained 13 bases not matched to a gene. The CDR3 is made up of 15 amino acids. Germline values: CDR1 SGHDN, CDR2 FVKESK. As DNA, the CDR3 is TGTGCCAGCAGCCCTGGACAGCGGGAGATTGTGGCCCAGTACTTC. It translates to CASSPGQREIVAQYF.

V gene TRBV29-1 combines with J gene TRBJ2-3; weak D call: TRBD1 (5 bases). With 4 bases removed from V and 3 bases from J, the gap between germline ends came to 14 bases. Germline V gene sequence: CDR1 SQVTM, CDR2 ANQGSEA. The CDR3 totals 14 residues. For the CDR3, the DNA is TGCAGCGTTGGGGCGCAGGGTGGTACAGATACGCAGTATTTT. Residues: CSVGAQGGTDTQYF.